This TCR beta chain was obtained from a study of monozygotic twins with inflammatory bowel disease. Study observations and caveats: The data gave no support to a single strong IBD-associated signal or clonotype. Treatment differences in immunosuppression may have added variability to the repertoires of patients.

Germline loops: CDR1 MNHEY, CDR2 SVGAGI. This CDR3 comprises 16 residues. Addition of UMIs with a 6-nucleotide sample barcode was achieved by template switching. Reanalyzing the 5' RACE reads, TCRdb keeps one entry per CDR3 protein, without DNA. The specimen's table records 400,000 to 500,000 distinct CDR3 sequences. To note about this clonotype: The antigen is not known.

The sequenced material came from blood. The clonotype originates from a human donor with ulcerative colitis or Crohn's disease, or a healthy co-twin of an affected twin (not recorded which). This chain uses TRBV6-5 with TRBJ2-4; TCRdb designates TRBD2, a call that cannot be tested without DNA. CDR3 protein: CASSYRRLLAKNIQYF.